Here is one TCR beta chain with its context. As yet, its antigen is unknown. The entry originates in a study of cytomegalovirus exposure and HLA in healthy donors. The PCR employed 60 Vbeta primers together with 13 Jbeta primers. Sequencing was performed with immunoSEQ multiplex PCR; in TCRdb, only in-frame clones are kept and a portion is missing. The table includes 180,000 or so clones, 65% to 85% detected once. This CDR3 comprises 14 residues. Germline V CDR1 and CDR2: LNHDA, SQIVND (reference sequence). J lost 7 bases, V lost 7 bases, and 10 bases had no gene match. Study-wide results and caveats: As a later analysis revealed, the rate of TCR association differed by HLA locus, with DRB1 most and HLA-C fewest. The study put roughly 160 TCR beta chains on its list as cytomegalovirus-associated. Versus the approximately 700-donor mean, an Asian-associated ancestry cluster reportedly showed fewer N-insertions in a later analysis. Later analysis indicated greater clonal expansion among HLA-associated TCR beta chains than among equally common other chains.

The clonotype comes from a girl under 18 in good health and CMV-seropositive. The sample was PBMCs. The gene calls are TRBV19 and TRBJ2-7, with 10 bases identical to TRBD1. The CDR3 region is CASNNRQGAGEQYF. The DNA of the CDR3 is TGTGCCAGTAATAATCGACAGGGGGCGGGAGAGCAGTACTTC.